The clone carrying this TCR beta chain was counted a few times. As yet, its antigen is unknown. The data belong to a study of vaccination and CD4 T cells after COVID-19. Looking at the study overall: The peptides that stimulated the cells were overlapping spike peptides from SARS-CoV-2, HCoV-NL63, HCoV-OC43 and HCoV-229E.

At the Johns Hopkins FTIC core, DNA taken from cultured CD4+ T cells was sequenced by way of the Oncomine TCR Beta short-read assay. TCRdb redid the calling of the PCR reads with MiXCR, one entry per CDR3 protein. The sample holds approximately 22,000 distinct CDR3 sequences; 38% are singletons and the top ten take approximately 18%. Treatment here: roughly 11-day PBMC culture with coronavirus spike peptide pools or control peptides (ViraFEST assay). Between the trimmed V and J ends, which lost 5 bases and 0 bases, there was a span of 8 bases. The CDR3 consists of 14 residues. Study-wide results and limits: Convalescent patients gained a median approximately 90% of their reactive clones only post-vaccination.

The source is a human donor who received a COVID-19 vaccine. The V and J genes are TRBV12-3 or TRBV12-4 and TRBJ1-5, with TRBD1 as a possible D gene (5 bases). Sequencing used CD4+ T cells from blood, cultured in vitro, obtained before SARS-CoV-2 vaccination. The CDR3 region is CASSVDNSNQPQHF. Here the CDR3 DNA reads TGTGCCAGCAGTGTGGACAATAGCAATCAGCCCCAGCATTTT.